Below are 26 T cell receptor beta chains sequenced from a single sample in a study of blood T cell repertoires in COVID-19. Clones were read by immunoSEQ multiplex PCR, and TCRdb kept only the in-frame ones, dropping some. The sample carries some 130,000 clones, about 80% recorded once. The sample taken for sequencing was PBMCs or T cells enriched from blood (not recorded which). The receptors derive from a man in his forties with acute COVID-19.

The CDR3 region has the DNA TGTGCCAGCAGTTTATCGGGACAGGGTTTGTTCGAGTATTTT. Protein product: CASSLSGQGLFEYF. V usage is TRBV28 and J usage is TRBJ2-3, with 9 positions matching TRBD1. Germline assignment: CDR1 MDHEN and CDR2 SYDVKM. V shed 1 base and J 13 bases; nucleotides not matched to a gene: 9. The CDR3 totals 14 residues. Looking up the rest from reference TRBV28 and TRBJ2-3 gives the full variable domain: DVKVTQSSRYLVKRTGEKVFLECVQDMDHENMFWYRQDPGLGLRLIYFSYDVKMKEKGDIPEGYSVSREKKERFSLILESASTNQTSMYLCASSLSGQGLFEYFGPGTRLTVL.

The chain recombines TRBV27 with TRBJ2-3; 8 bases agree with TRBD2. This CDR3 region has 15 residues. The trim removed 1 base at V and 4 bases at J, leaving 4 bases unmatched. CDR1 and CDR2 from the germline V gene are MNHEY and SMNVEV (reference sequence). CDR3 nucleotides: TGTGCCAGCAGTTTATACCGGGAGGGGTCAGATACGCAGTATTTT. It is translated as CASSLYREGSDTQYF.

Note on this clone: Different DNA sequences within this sample yield the same CDR3. The chain links TRBV5-1 to TRBJ1-5; D may be TRBD1 (5 bases). The CDR3 is 13 amino acids. CDR1 is SGHRS and CDR2 is YFSETQ in the germline V gene. V dropped 0 bases and J dropped 7 bases, with 8 bases sitting between them. The CDR3 nucleotides are TGCGCCAGCAGCTTGGCAGGGAACCAGCCCCAGCATTTT. This encodes CASSLAGNQPQHF.

This chain joins TRBV9 and TRBJ2-1, with 11 positions matching TRBD2. The trim removed 4 bases at V and 4 bases at J, leaving 4 bases unmatched. Germline lookup yields CDR1 SGDLS and CDR2 YYNGEE. The CDR3 covers 15 residues. The CDR3 coding sequence is TGTGCCAGCAGCCCGGGACTAGCGGAATACAATGAGCAGTTCTTC. Translation: CASSPGLAEYNEQFF.

The chain joins TRBV24-1 to TRBJ2-1; tentative D call: TRBD1 (6 bases). V lost 9 bases, J lost 0 bases, and 8 bases lay in between. The CDR3 loop spans 13 amino acids. The germline gives CDR1 KGHDR, CDR2 SFDVKD. Written as DNA, the CDR3 is TGTGCCACCCAGGGGAGCTCCTACAATGAGCAGTTCTTC. It translates to CATQGSSYNEQFF.

This sequence joins TRBV28 and TRBJ2-6; 8 nucleotides align to TRBD1. This CDR3 spans 18 amino acids. Germline trimming cut 2 bases from V and 4 bases from J; bases unmatched to any gene: 10. Germline CDR1 is MDHEN and CDR2 is SYDVKM. Here the CDR3 reads CASSLPAGGLSGANVLTF. CDR3 bases: TGTGCCAGCAGTTTACCGGCAGGGGGCTTGAGCGGGGCCAACGTCCTGACTTTC. Full variable domain (missing parts from reference TRBV28 and TRBJ2-6): DVKVTQSSRYLVKRTGEKVFLECVQDMDHENMFWYRQDPGLGLRLIYFSYDVKMKEKGDIPEGYSVSREKKERFSLILESASTNQTSMYLCASSLPAGGLSGANVLTFGAGSRLTVL.

This clone was counted a single time. The V and J genes are TRBV2 and TRBJ2-5; 13 bases fit TRBD2. CDR3 size: 14 residues. J gave up 4 bases and V 6 bases, and 2 bases lay outside the gene matches. Germline CDR1 and CDR2: SNHLY and FYNNEI. Here the CDR3 reads CASRRTSGGETQYF. The CDR3 bases are TGTGCCAGCAGGAGGACTAGCGGGGGAGAGACCCAGTACTTC.

The chain couples TRBV3-1 (or the pseudogene TRBV3-2) to TRBJ2-2; 9 nucleotides match TRBD2. Per the germline V gene, CDR1 is LGHDT and CDR2 is YNNKEL (reference sequence). Losses at the gene ends were 4 bases for V and 7 bases for J; bases not matched to a gene: 4. This CDR3 contains 14 residues. The CDR3 region has the DNA TGTGCCAGCAGCCGGACTAGCGAAAACGGGGAGCTGTTTTTT. This encodes CASSRTSENGELFF.

The V and J genes are TRBV19 and TRBJ2-7, with TRBD1 matching 10 bases. The CDR3 has 13 amino acids. Germline CDR1 and CDR2: LNHDA and SQIVND (reference sequence). V dropped 6 bases and J dropped 3; count of bases not matched to a gene: 2. CDR3 bases: TGTGCCAGTAGGGGACAGGGGCTCTACGAGCAGTACTTC. It yields the protein CASRGQGLYEQYF.

The chain joins TRBV7-2 to TRBJ1-2; TRBD1 is a possible D gene (5 bases). V was cut by 1 base and J by 8 bases, with 11 bases left in between. The CDR3 has 13 amino acids. Looked up from germline, CDR1 is SGHTA and CDR2 is FQGNSA. The chain's CDR3 is CASSLEGVRGYTF. The CDR3 region has the DNA TGTGCCAGCAGCTTAGAAGGGGTTCGAGGCTACACCTTC.

The chain is built from TRBV6-5 and TRBJ1-1, with 10 bases lining up with TRBD1. The CDR3 is made up of 15 amino acids. V lost 4 bases to trimming and J lost 4 bases; unmatched junction nucleotides: 6. Germline V gene lookup returns CDR1 MNHEY and CDR2 SVGAGI. CDR3: CASSFPGTGVTEAFF. Written as DNA, the CDR3 is TGTGCCAGCAGTTTCCCCGGGACAGGGGTCACTGAAGCTTTCTTT.

The chain carries TRBV11-3 and TRBJ2-7; TRBD1 matches 11 bases. The CDR3 is 13 residues long. V dropped 8 bases and J dropped 5; count of bases not matched to a gene: 5. Germline V lookup: CDR1 SGHNT, CDR2 YENEEA. CDR3 in DNA: TGTGCCAGCTCTGGACAGGGGGCCCACGAGCAGTACTTC. Protein product: CASSGQGAHEQYF. The full variable domain, its missing parts supplied by reference TRBV11-3 and TRBJ2-7, is EAGVVQSPRYKIIEKKQPVAFWCNPISGHNTLYWYLQNLGQGPELLIRYENEEAVDDSQLPKDRFSAERLKGVDSTLKIQPAELGDSAVYLCASSGQGAHEQYFGPGTRLTVT.

This clone was seen only once. The V gene is TRBV12-3 or TRBV12-4, the J gene TRBJ2-7; D is uncertain. V was cut by 3 bases and J by 3 bases, with 3 bases left in between. This CDR3 region has 11 residues. The CDR3: CASSFSYEQYF. The DNA for the CDR3 is TGTGCCAGCAGTTTCAGCTACGAGCAGTACTTC.

The chain employs TRBV6-5 and TRBJ2-2; 9 bases align to TRBD2. There are 13 residues in the CDR3. V lost 8 bases and J lost 4; bases outside the gene matches: 2. The germline gives CDR1 MNHEY, CDR2 SVGAGI. CDR3 amino acids: CASSSGATGELFF. DNA of the CDR3: TGTGCCAGCTCTAGCGGGGCCACCGGGGAGCTGTTTTTT.

The V and J genes are TRBV4-2 and TRBJ2-7; 10 bases agree with TRBD2. This CDR3 has 15 amino acids. The V and J ends lost 1 base and 4 bases, in that order; junction bases with no gene match: 4. Germline V CDR1 and CDR2: LGHNA, YNFKEQ. Written as DNA, the CDR3 is TGTGCCAGCAGCCAAGCTTCTAGCGGGAGTTACGAGCAGTACTTC. Translating gives CASSQASSGSYEQYF.

The rearrangement uses TRBV5-5 and TRBJ2-7; TRBD1 is a possible D gene (6 bases). The CDR3 is made up of 13 amino acids. Trimming pared 2 bases from V and 5 bases from J, leaving 11 bases between. Germline assignment: CDR1 SGHKS and CDR2 YYEKEE (reference sequence). CDR3 DNA: TGTGCCAGCAGCTTACAGGGTTTCCACGAGCAGTACTTC. The encoded protein is CASSLQGFHEQYF. The complete variable domain, with remaining parts taken from reference TRBV5-5 and TRBJ2-7, reads DAGVTQSPTHLIKTRGQQVTLRCSPISGHKSVSWYQQVLGQGPQFIFQYYEKEERGRGNFPDRFSARQFPNYSSELNVNALLLGDSALYLCASSLQGFHEQYFGPGTRLTVT.

The V and J genes are TRBV18 and TRBJ1-5; 7 bases align to TRBD1. CDR3 length equals 14 residues. Germline CDR1 is KGHSH and CDR2 is LQKENI. V lost 3 bases, J lost 4 bases, and 3 bases stayed unmatched. This CDR3 is CASSPMTGNQPQHF. The CDR3, as DNA: TGTGCCAGCTCACCCATGACAGGGAATCAGCCCCAGCATTTT.

J is TRBJ1-6 and V is TRBV20-1; no firm D call. Between the trimmed V and J ends, which lost 4 bases and 10 bases, there was a span of 8 bases. There are 11 residues in the CDR3. Looked up from germline, CDR1 is DFQATT and CDR2 is SNEGSKA (reference sequence). CDR3: CSANVGSPLHF. The CDR3 DNA sequence: TGCAGTGCTAACGTGGGCTCACCCCTCCACTTT.

The chain joins TRBV6-5 to TRBJ2-7; D perhaps matches TRBD2 (6 bases). The length of the CDR3 is 15 residues. Germline CDR1 MNHEY, CDR2 SVGAGI. The V and J ends lost 6 bases and 3 bases respectively, with 18 bases between them. CDR3 sequence: CASSPEFARGYEQYF. The DNA for the CDR3 is TGTGCCAGCAGCCCCGAGTTTGCGCGGGGCTACGAGCAGTACTTC.

V usage is TRBV7-9 and J usage is TRBJ2-1; 15 bases match TRBD2. Trimming at V came to 6 bases and at J to 9 bases, leaving 6 bases not matched to a gene. The CDR3 consists of 15 residues. Germline loops: CDR1 SEHNR, CDR2 FQNEAQ (reference sequence). The CDR3 region has the DNA TGTGCCAGCAGTATGAGGACTAGCGGGAGGGGTGAGCAGTTCTTC. Amino acids: CASSMRTSGRGEQFF.

The V gene is TRBV6-5, the J gene TRBJ1-1; 7 positions match TRBD1. The J segment lost 5 bases and the V segment lost 2 bases, leaving 5 bases of the junction unmatched. This CDR3 region has 14 residues. Germline loops: CDR1 MNHEY, CDR2 SVGAGI. In DNA form, the CDR3 reads TGTGCCAGCAGTTACAGGGGGCAAGGAACTGAAGCTTTCTTT. Its protein is CASSYRGQGTEAFF.

This clone was seen more than once but under ten times. The rearrangement links TRBV2 to TRBJ2-5, with TRBD1 identical over 7 bases. J gave up 0 bases and V 7 bases, and 17 bases lay outside the gene matches. The germline V gene has CDR1 SNHLY and CDR2 FYNNEI. The CDR3 is 18 residues long. The CDR3 reads CASTLSGTDRSYQETQYF. In DNA form, the CDR3 reads TGTGCCAGCACCCTTTCCGGGACAGATCGCTCGTACCAAGAGACCCAGTACTTC.

J is TRBJ2-1 and V is TRBV5-1; 11 bases line up with TRBD2. V shed 4 bases, J shed 3 bases, and the junction held 6 bases outside the gene matches. In germline, CDR1 is SGHRS, CDR2 YFSETQ. The CDR3 consists of 16 residues. The CDR3 DNA follows: TGCGCCAGCAGCCCTGTAGCGGGAGGGCGCTACAATGAGCAGTTCTTC. Protein sequence: CASSPVAGGRYNEQFF.

V usage is TRBV29-1 and J usage is TRBJ1-1, with TRBD1 identical over 7 bases. The CDR3 is made up of 13 amino acids. V lost 7 bases to trimming and J lost 1 base; unmatched junction nucleotides: 6. From germline, CDR1 is SQVTM and CDR2 ANQGSEA. CDR3 bases: TGCAGCGCCCAAGGACAGGCGAACACTGAAGCTTTCTTT. This sequence encodes CSAQGQANTEAFF.

V usage is TRBV3-1 (or the pseudogene TRBV3-2) and J usage is TRBJ2-3; TRBD2 aligns across 14 bases. Germline V CDR1 and CDR2: LGHDT, YNNKEL (reference sequence). The ends lost 5 bases at V and 6 bases at J; junction bases unmatched: 7. The CDR3 covers 16 residues. The CDR3 sequence is CASSETSGGAADTQYF. Here the CDR3 DNA reads TGTGCCAGCAGCGAGACTAGCGGGGGGGCTGCGGATACGCAGTATTTT.

The V gene is TRBV11-2, the J gene TRBJ2-7, with 7 positions matching TRBD1. The V and J ends lost 5 bases and 1 base, in that order; junction bases with no gene match: 2. The CDR3 covers 13 residues. Germline V gene lookup returns CDR1 SGHAT and CDR2 FQNNGV. The CDR3 DNA reads TGTGCCAGCAGCCAGACAGGGTCCTACGAGCAGTACTTC. Translation: CASSQTGSYEQYF.